Below are 29 T cell receptor beta chains sequenced from a single sample in a study of patients and donors after allogeneic stem cell transplantation. TCRdb re-called the RT-PCR reads with MiXCR, one entry per CDR3 protein. The table lists 400,000 to 500,000 distinct CDR3 sequences, 16% of them singletons. Sequenced input: blood, either unsorted or a sorted T cell fraction (not recorded which). All receptors derive from a human donor who was either an allogeneic HSCT recipient or a stem cell or donor lymphocyte infusion donor (not recorded which). It is not recorded whose cells these are; they may come from a transplant donor.

The chain has TRBV25-1 and TRBJ2-2, with TRBD1 as a possible D gene (6 bases). Germline-derived CDR1 and CDR2 are MGHDK and SYGVNS. Trimming cost V 2 bases and J 6 bases, with 10 bases left between them. The CDR3 spans 14 residues. The CDR3 is CASSEIQGPGELFF. CDR3 nucleotides: TGTGCCAGCAGTGAAATCCAGGGGCCCGGGGAGCTGTTTTTT.

This sequence joins TRBV19 and TRBJ1-1; TRBD1 is a possible D gene (6 bases). The CDR3 has 17 amino acids. V dropped 3 bases and J dropped 1 base, with 18 bases sitting between them. Germline-derived CDR1 and CDR2 are LNHDA and SQIVND (reference sequence). The CDR3, as DNA: TGTGCCAGTAGTATGCGGACGCCGACAGGTACGAACACTGAAGCTTTCTTT. It yields the protein CASSMRTPTGTNTEAFF.

This clonotype has a handful of counts. The chain has TRBV12-3 or TRBV12-4 and TRBJ1-1; TRBD1 matches 7 bases. The CDR3 totals 14 residues. V lost 7 bases, J lost 2 bases, and 7 bases stayed unmatched. The CDR3 loop is CASNKRDRNTEAFF. The CDR3 coding sequence is TGTGCCAGCAACAAACGGGACAGAAACACTGAAGCTTTCTTT.

This clonotype has a handful of counts. The CDR3 bases are TGCGCCAGCAGACAGTCCCCGGGACAGGGGCTCACTGAAGCTTTCTTT. Protein product: CASRQSPGQGLTEAFF. The chain links TRBV5-1 to TRBJ1-1, with 10 bases that match TRBD1. Germline V gene lookup returns CDR1 SGHRS and CDR2 YFSETQ. The CDR3 is made up of 16 amino acids. With V trimmed by 5 bases and J by 4 bases, 11 bases remained unmatched.

The chain couples TRBV7-8 to TRBJ2-7, with D perhaps matching TRBD1 or TRBD2 (5 bases each). The CDR3 totals 18 residues. Germline CDR1 SGHVS, CDR2 FQNEAQ. With 4 bases removed from V and 0 bases from J, the gap between germline ends came to 22 bases. For the CDR3, the DNA is TGTGCCAGCAGCTCTAGGTTGGAGGCCAGCAGGGCCTCCTACGAGCAGTACTTC. Protein product: CASSSRLEASRASYEQYF.

This clonotype appeared a few times. This sequence joins TRBV27 and TRBJ2-2; 8 bases are shared with TRBD1. The CDR3 consists of 13 residues. J was trimmed by 6 bases and V by 5 bases; bases with no gene match: 2. Germline lookup yields CDR1 MNHEY and CDR2 SMNVEV (reference sequence). CDR3 nucleotides: TGTGCCAGCAGTCGACAGGGGTCCGGGGAGCTGTTTTTT. Translating it yields CASSRQGSGELFF.

This clonotype was seen more than once but under ten times. CDR3 nucleotides: TGTGCCAGCAGCCCCCAACTACGTTACTACGAGCAGTACTTC. It yields the protein CASSPQLRYYEQYF. V is TRBV3-1 and J is TRBJ2-7; D ambiguous. Germline CDR1 is LGHDT and CDR2 is YNNKEL (reference sequence). The V gene lost 4 bases and the J gene lost 3 bases, with 13 bases spanning the gap. CDR3 length: 14 residues.

The chain couples TRBV5-5 to TRBJ2-7, with D perhaps matching TRBD1 (6 bases). The CDR3 loop spans 14 amino acids. Germline V gene lookup returns CDR1 SGHKS and CDR2 YYEKEE (reference sequence). V lost 3 bases and J 5 bases, leaving 15 bases between the germline ends. CDR3 DNA: TGTGCCAGCAGCTCCTACACAGGGATCGACGAGCAGTACTTC. Translated: CASSSYTGIDEQYF. The complete variable domain, with remaining parts taken from reference TRBV5-5 and TRBJ2-7, reads DAGVTQSPTHLIKTRGQQVTLRCSPISGHKSVSWYQQVLGQGPQFIFQYYEKEERGRGNFPDRFSARQFPNYSSELNVNALLLGDSALYLCASSSYTGIDEQYFGPGTRLTVT.

This clonotype was seen at least ten times. The chain links TRBV7-2 to TRBJ2-3, with D unclear. V dropped 3 bases and J dropped 1 base, with 8 bases sitting between them. The CDR3 is 14 residues long. CDR1 is SGHTA, CDR2 FQGNSA, per germline. The CDR3 loop is CASSLGSGTDTQYF. CDR3 sequence (DNA): TGTGCCAGCAGCTTGGGGTCGGGCACAGATACGCAGTATTTT.

This clonotype was seen more than once but under ten times. The chain links TRBV4-2 to TRBJ2-5; D unresolved. V lost 4 bases and J 7 bases, leaving 16 bases between the germline ends. The CDR3 extends over 14 amino acids. Germline V gene sequence: CDR1 LGHNA, CDR2 YNFKEQ. The CDR3 nucleotides are TGTGCCAGCAGCCTCGAGGTTTTCACTGGGACCCAGTACTTC. Translating it yields CASSLEVFTGTQYF.

This clonotype has a handful of counts. The CDR3 DNA reads as TGTGCCACCAGGCGGACGGCGAACACCGGGGAGCTGTTTTTT. It encodes CATRRTANTGELFF. The rearrangement joins TRBV24-1 to TRBJ2-2, with D unclear. The length of the CDR3 is 14 residues. Germline V CDR1 and CDR2: KGHDR, SFDVKD. Trimming pared 7 bases from V and 0 bases from J, leaving 8 bases between.

The genes are TRBV10-3 and TRBJ2-5; 8 bases align to TRBD2. CDR3 length: 18 amino acids. The germline V gene has CDR1 ENHRY and CDR2 SYGVKD. V shed 8 bases, J shed 2 bases, and the junction held 19 bases outside the gene matches. This chain's CDR3 is CAIGRREGSAGAQETQYF. DNA for the CDR3: TGTGCCATCGGCAGAAGGGAAGGATCAGCGGGGGCACAAGAGACCCAGTACTTC.

V gene TRBV12-5 combines with J gene TRBJ2-7; no reliable D call. Trimming took 2 bases from V and 3 from J, leaving 5 bases between them. In germline, CDR1 is LGHNT, CDR2 FRNRAP. This CDR3 is built from 12 residues. The CDR3: CASGLSNYEQYF. The DNA for the CDR3 is TGTGCTAGTGGTTTGAGCAACTACGAGCAGTACTTC.

There are a few counts of this clonotype. A junction boundary mismatches the germline segment, possibly from a read error. The chain joins TRBV6-1 to TRBJ1-2, with D possibly matching TRBD1 (5 bases). The CDR3 runs to 12 residues. Germline CDR1 reads MNHNS; CDR2 reads SASEGT. For the CDR3, the DNA is TGTGCCAGCAGTGAAGCGTTGTTGACAGCTCTTTTC. This gives the protein CASSEALLTALF.

This clonotype was observed a few times. The genes are TRBV2 and TRBJ2-4; 9 bases align to TRBD1. CDR1 and CDR2 (germline): SNHLY, FYNNEI. This CDR3 contains 14 residues. The J segment lost 4 bases and the V segment lost 5 bases, leaving 3 bases of the junction unmatched. CDR3 bases: TGTGCCAGCAGTACCGGGACAGGGAAAAACATTCAGTACTTC. Protein product: CASSTGTGKNIQYF.

V is TRBV5-1 and J is TRBJ2-2; possibly TRBD1 or TRBD2 for D (5 bases each). CDR1 and CDR2 (germline): SGHRS, YFSETQ. This CDR3 comprises 16 residues. V dropped 6 bases and J dropped 1 base, with 16 bases sitting between them. DNA for the CDR3: TGCGCCAGCACGGGCCCGGGGCTCAGGAACACCGGGGAGCTGTTTTTT. It translates to CASTGPGLRNTGELFF.

This clonotype has just a few counts. A junction boundary mismatches the germline segment, possibly from a read error. The chain joins TRBV7-7 to TRBJ2-1, with D tentatively TRBD2 (6 bases). CDR1 is SSHAT, CDR2 FNYEAQ, per germline (reference sequence). The CDR3 contains 16 residues. The CDR3 DNA reads TGTGCTAGCAGCTTAGCGGCGCTTAGCTCCTACAATGAGCAGTTCTTC. Encoded protein: CASSLAALSSYNEQFF.

The rearrangement links TRBV7-8 to TRBJ2-5; D is possibly TRBD2 (7 bases). V was pared by 6 bases and J by 4 bases, with 18 bases between. Germline V gene data show CDR1 as SGHVS and CDR2 as FQNEAQ. There are 15 residues in the CDR3. CDR3 region: CASRPFAGAIETQYF. The CDR3 DNA sequence: TGTGCCAGCAGGCCTTTCGCGGGGGCGATAGAGACCCAGTACTTC.

This clonotype came up many times. The V gene is TRBV20-1, the J gene TRBJ1-5; TRBD1 matches at 8 bases. V dropped 3 bases and J dropped 7; count of bases not matched to a gene: 17. Germline CDR1 is DFQATT and CDR2 is SNEGSKA (reference sequence). CDR3 length equals 17 residues. For the CDR3, the DNA is TGCAGTGCTAGCAGGGGACAGGCTTTCGGGGAGTTGCAGCCCCAGCATTTT. Translation gives CSASRGQAFGELQPQHF.

This clonotype was seen more than once but under ten times. The V call is TRBV9, the J call TRBJ2-5; D might be TRBD1 (6 bases). Between the trimmed V and J ends, which lost 3 bases and 2 bases, there was a span of 11 bases. The CDR3 consists of 14 residues. In germline, CDR1 is SGDLS, CDR2 YYNGEE. In DNA, the CDR3 is TGTGCCAGCAGCGCGACCGGGACACAAGAGACCCAGTACTTC. It specifies CASSATGTQETQYF. Full variable domain (outside the CDR3, taken from reference TRBV9 and TRBJ2-5): DSGVTQTPKHLITATGQRVTLRCSPRSGDLSVYWYQQSLDQGLQFLIQYYNGEERAKGNILERFSAQQFPDLHSELNLSSLELGDSALYFCASSATGTQETQYFGPGTRLLVL.

This clonotype was counted only a few times. The chain carries TRBV24-1 and TRBJ2-5, with TRBD2 matching over 11 bases. This CDR3 has 16 residues. Germline CDR1 and CDR2: KGHDR and SFDVKD. V dropped 3 bases and J dropped 3; count of bases not matched to a gene: 5. CDR3 sequence: CATSDQRLAGKETQYF. The CDR3 DNA follows: TGTGCCACCAGTGATCAACGACTAGCGGGAAAAGAGACCCAGTACTTC.

There are a few counts of this clonotype. The chain employs TRBV7-2 and TRBJ2-5; 9 bases are shared with TRBD2. The trim removed 6 bases at V and 0 bases at J, leaving 5 bases unmatched. Germline loops: CDR1 SGHTA, CDR2 FQGNSA. CDR3 length: 15 amino acids. CDR3 loop: CASSLSGRYQETQYF. Written as DNA, the CDR3 is TGTGCCAGCAGTTTGAGCGGGAGGTACCAAGAGACCCAGTACTTC.

The chain uses TRBV24-1 and TRBJ2-1; D is unclear. Between the trimmed V and J ends, which lost 1 base and 10 bases, there was a span of 7 bases. The CDR3 consists of 12 residues. Germline lookup yields CDR1 KGHDR and CDR2 SFDVKD. The CDR3 sequence: CATSDFWEEQFF. The CDR3 DNA reads TGTGCCACCAGTGATTTTTGGGAAGAGCAGTTCTTC.

This clonotype has just a few counts. The V and J genes are TRBV2 and TRBJ2-3, with D tentatively TRBD2 (7 bases). Trimming shortened V by 8 bases and J by 4 bases, and 19 bases separated the two germline ends. There are 15 residues in the CDR3. The germline gives CDR1 SNHLY, CDR2 FYNNEI. CDR3 region: CASLPEGGRADTQYF. CDR3 in DNA: TGTGCCAGCCTTCCGGAGGGGGGGCGGGCAGATACGCAGTATTTT. Based on the CDR3 plus reference TRBV2 and TRBJ2-3, the full variable domain is EPEVTQTPSHQVTQMGQEVILRCVPISNHLYFYWYRQILGQKVEFLVSFYNNEISEKSEIFDDQFSVERPDGSNFTLKIRSTKLEDSAMYFCASLPEGGRADTQYFGPGTRLTVL.

This clonotype was counted at least ten times. The chain couples TRBV7-8 to TRBJ2-5, with D possibly being TRBD1 (7 bases). V gave up 3 bases and J gave up 7 bases, with 18 bases separating them. Germline values: CDR1 SGHVS, CDR2 FQNEAQ. This CDR3 region has 15 residues. The CDR3 DNA follows: TGTGCCAGCAGCTTGGGGGGACAGTCGATAGGGACCCAGTACTTC. Translation gives CASSLGGQSIGTQYF. Full variable domain (remainder filled in from reference TRBV7-8 and TRBJ2-5): GAGVSQSPRYKVAKRGQDVALRCDPISGHVSLFWYQQALGQGPEFLTYFQNEAQLDKSGLPSDRFFAERPEGSVSTLKIQRTQQEDSAVYLCASSLGGQSIGTQYFGPGTRLLVL.

This clonotype occurred a few times. This chain uses TRBV27 with TRBJ2-5; D is ambiguous. V was clipped by 5 bases and J by 5 bases, with 12 bases between them. The CDR3 runs 13 residues. CDR1 and CDR2 from the germline V gene are MNHEY and SMNVEV (reference sequence). CDR3 sequence (DNA): TGTGCCAGCAGTCCCCCTCTTTCTGAGACCCAGTACTTC. This encodes CASSPPLSETQYF.

V usage is TRBV20-1 and J usage is TRBJ2-1; TRBD2 is a possible D gene (5 bases). CDR1 is DFQATT, CDR2 SNEGSKA, per germline (reference sequence). V was clipped by 1 base and J by 2 bases, with 15 bases between them. CDR3 length: 16 amino acids. The CDR3 DNA is TGCAGTGCTAGAGGCCCCGGGGATAGGACCTACAATGAGCAGTTCTTC. Translating gives CSARGPGDRTYNEQFF.

This clonotype occurred a few times. This rearrangement joins TRBV5-5 to TRBJ2-5; D gene ambiguous. The V end was cut by 3 bases, the J end by 1 base, with 4 bases between. This CDR3 is built from 12 residues. CDR1 is SGHKS and CDR2 is YYEKEE in the germline V gene (reference sequence). The CDR3 here is CASSWAQETQYF. As DNA, the CDR3 is TGTGCCAGCAGCTGGGCCCAAGAGACCCAGTACTTC.

The chain recombines TRBV25-1 with TRBJ1-2; 7 positions match TRBD1. Germline V gene sequence: CDR1 MGHDK, CDR2 SYGVNS. Germline trimming cut 5 bases from V and 5 bases from J; bases unmatched to any gene: 8. The CDR3 is 14 amino acids. Here the CDR3 reads CASSSRTGRYGYTF. DNA for the CDR3: TGTGCCAGCAGTTCTCGGACAGGACGGTATGGCTACACCTTC.